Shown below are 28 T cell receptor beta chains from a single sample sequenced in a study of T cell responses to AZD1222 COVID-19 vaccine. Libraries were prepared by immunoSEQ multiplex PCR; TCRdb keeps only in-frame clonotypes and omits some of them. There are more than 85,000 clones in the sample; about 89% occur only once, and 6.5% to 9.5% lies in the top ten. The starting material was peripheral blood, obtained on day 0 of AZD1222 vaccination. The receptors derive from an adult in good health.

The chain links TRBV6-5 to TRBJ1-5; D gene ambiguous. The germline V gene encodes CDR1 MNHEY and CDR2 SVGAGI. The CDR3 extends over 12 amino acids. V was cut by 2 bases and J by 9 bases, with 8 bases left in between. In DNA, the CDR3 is TGTGCCAGCAGTTACGACGGCGGGCCCCAGCATTTT. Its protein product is CASSYDGGPQHF.

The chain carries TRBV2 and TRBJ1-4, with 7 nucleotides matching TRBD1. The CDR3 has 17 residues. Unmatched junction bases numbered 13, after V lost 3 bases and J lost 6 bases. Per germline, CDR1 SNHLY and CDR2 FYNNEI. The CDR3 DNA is TGTGCCAGCAGTGAGGGTTCGGTAGGCCAGGGGGATGAAAAACTGTTTTTT. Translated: CASSEGSVGQGDEKLFF.

CDR3 residues: CASRQGADEKLFF. CDR3 DNA sequence: TGTGCCAGCAGGCAGGGGGCCGATGAAAAACTGTTTTTT. The rearrangement links TRBV6-5 to TRBJ1-4; 8 positions agree with TRBD1. Germline values: CDR1 MNHEY, CDR2 SVGAGI. The J segment lost 6 bases and the V segment lost 6 bases, leaving 3 bases of the junction unmatched. The CDR3 totals 13 residues.

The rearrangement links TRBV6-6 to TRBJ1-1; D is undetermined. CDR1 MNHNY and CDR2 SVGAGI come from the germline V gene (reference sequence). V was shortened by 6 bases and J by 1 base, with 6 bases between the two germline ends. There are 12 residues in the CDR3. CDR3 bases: TGTGCCAGCAGGGCCGGGAACACTGAAGCTTTCTTT. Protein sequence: CASRAGNTEAFF.

In DNA form, the CDR3 reads TGTGCCAGCGGAGACTACGCTACCAACTACAATGAGCAGTTCTTC. This translates into CASGDYATNYNEQFF. The chain uses TRBV6-5 and TRBJ2-1; weak D call: TRBD2 (5 bases). Germline V gene lookup returns CDR1 MNHEY and CDR2 SVGAGI. This CDR3 is built from 15 residues. V was trimmed by 8 bases and J by 3 bases, leaving 17 bases between them.

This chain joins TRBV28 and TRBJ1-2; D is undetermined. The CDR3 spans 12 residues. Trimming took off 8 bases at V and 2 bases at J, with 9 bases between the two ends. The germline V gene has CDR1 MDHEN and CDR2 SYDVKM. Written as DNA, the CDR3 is TGTGCCAGCCGGCGGGAAAACTATGGCTACACCTTC. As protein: CASRRENYGYTF.

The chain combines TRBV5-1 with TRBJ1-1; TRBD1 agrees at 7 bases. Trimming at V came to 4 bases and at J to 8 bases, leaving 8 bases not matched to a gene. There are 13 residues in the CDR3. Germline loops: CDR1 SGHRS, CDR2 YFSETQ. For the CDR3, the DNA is TGCGCCAGCAGCCACGGGACAGTTGCCGAAGCTTTCTTT. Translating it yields CASSHGTVAEAFF. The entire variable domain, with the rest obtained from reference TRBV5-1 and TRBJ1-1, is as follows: KAGVTQTPRYLIKTRGQQVTLSCSPISGHRSVSWYQQTPGQGLQFLFEYFSETQRNKGNFPGRFSGRQFSNSRSEMNVSTLELGDSALYLCASSHGTVAEAFFGQGTRLTVV.

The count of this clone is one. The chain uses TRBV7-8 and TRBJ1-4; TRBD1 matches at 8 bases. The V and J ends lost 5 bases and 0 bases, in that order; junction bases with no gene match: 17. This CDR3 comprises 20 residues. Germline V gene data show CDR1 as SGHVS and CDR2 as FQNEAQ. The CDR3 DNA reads TGTGCCAGCAGCCCCCTGGGGACATCGACAGGGGTTCCAACTAATGAAAAACTGTTTTTT. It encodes CASSPLGTSTGVPTNEKLFF.

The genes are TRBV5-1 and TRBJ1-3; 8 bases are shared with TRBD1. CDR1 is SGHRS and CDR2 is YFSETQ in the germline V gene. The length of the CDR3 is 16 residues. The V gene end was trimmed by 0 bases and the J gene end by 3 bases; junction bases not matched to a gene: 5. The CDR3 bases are TGCGCCAGCAGCTTGGTGGCAGGGGGCTATGGAAACACCATATATTTT. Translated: CASSLVAGGYGNTIYF.

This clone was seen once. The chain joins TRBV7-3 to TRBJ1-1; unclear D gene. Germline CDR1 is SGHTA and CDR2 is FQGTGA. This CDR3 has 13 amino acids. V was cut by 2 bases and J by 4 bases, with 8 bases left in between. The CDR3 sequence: CASSLGSLTEAFF. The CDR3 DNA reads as TGTGCCAGCAGCTTAGGATCCCTCACTGAAGCTTTCTTT.

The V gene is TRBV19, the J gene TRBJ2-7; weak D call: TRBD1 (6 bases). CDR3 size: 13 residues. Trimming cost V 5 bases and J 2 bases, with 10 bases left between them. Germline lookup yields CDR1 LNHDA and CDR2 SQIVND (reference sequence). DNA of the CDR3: TGTGCCAGTAGTCTGACAGGTACCTACGAGCAGTACTTC. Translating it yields CASSLTGTYEQYF.

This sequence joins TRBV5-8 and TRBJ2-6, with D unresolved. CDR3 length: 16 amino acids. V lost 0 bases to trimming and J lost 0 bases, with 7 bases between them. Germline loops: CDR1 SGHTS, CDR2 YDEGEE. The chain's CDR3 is CASSLALSSGANVLTF. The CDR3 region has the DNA TGTGCCAGCAGCTTGGCCTTGAGCTCTGGGGCCAACGTCCTGACTTTC.

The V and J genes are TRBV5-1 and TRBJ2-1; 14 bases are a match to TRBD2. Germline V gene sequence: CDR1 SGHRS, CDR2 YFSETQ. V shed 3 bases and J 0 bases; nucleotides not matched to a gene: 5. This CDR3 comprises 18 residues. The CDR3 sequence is CASSYGLAGGSSYNEQFF. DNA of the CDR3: TGCGCCAGCAGCTATGGACTAGCGGGAGGCAGCTCCTACAATGAGCAGTTCTTC.

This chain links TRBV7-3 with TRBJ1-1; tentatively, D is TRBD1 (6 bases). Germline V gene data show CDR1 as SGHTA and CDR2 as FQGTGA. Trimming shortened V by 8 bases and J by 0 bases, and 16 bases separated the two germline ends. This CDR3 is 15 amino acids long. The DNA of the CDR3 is TGTGCCAGCGGGTTGGACAGAGACTTGAACACTGAAGCTTTCTTT. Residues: CASGLDRDLNTEAFF.

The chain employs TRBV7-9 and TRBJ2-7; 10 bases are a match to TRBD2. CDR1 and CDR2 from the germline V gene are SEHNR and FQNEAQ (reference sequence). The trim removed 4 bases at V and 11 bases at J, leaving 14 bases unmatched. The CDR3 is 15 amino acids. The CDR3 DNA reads TGTGCCAGCAGCTCCACCGGGACTAGCGTAACGAGGAAGTACTTC. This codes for CASSSTGTSVTRKYF. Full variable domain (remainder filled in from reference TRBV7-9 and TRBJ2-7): DTGVSQNPRHKITKRGQNVTFRCDPISEHNRLYWYRQTLGQGPEFLTYFQNEAQLEKSRLLSDRFSAERPKGSFSTLEIQRTEQGDSAMYLCASSSTGTSVTRKYFGPGTRLTVT.

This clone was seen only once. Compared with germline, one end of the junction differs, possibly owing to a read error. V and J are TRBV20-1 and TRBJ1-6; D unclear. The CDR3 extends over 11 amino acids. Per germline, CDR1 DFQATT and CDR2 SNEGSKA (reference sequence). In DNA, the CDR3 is TGCAGTGCTAGAGATTGGAGGGTGAACTACTTT. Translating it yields CSARDWRVNYF.

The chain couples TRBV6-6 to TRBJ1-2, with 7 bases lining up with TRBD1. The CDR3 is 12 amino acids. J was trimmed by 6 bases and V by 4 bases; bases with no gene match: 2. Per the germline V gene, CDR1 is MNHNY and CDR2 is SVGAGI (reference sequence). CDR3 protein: CASSSDRDGYTF. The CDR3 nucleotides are TGTGCCAGCAGTTCAGACAGGGATGGCTACACCTTC.

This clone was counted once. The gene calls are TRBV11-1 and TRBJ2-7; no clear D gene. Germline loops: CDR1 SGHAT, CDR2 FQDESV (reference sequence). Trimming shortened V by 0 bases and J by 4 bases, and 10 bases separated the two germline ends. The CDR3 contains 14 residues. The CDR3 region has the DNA TGTGCCAGCAGCTTAGCGGGCCGTGGGTACGAGCAGTACTTC. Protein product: CASSLAGRGYEQYF.

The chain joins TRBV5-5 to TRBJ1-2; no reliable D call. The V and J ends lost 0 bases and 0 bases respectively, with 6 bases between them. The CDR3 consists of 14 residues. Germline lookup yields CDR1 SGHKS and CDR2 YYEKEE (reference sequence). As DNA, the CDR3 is TGTGCCAGCAGCTTGGTGGTAGCTAACTATGGCTACACCTTC. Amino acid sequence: CASSLVVANYGYTF.

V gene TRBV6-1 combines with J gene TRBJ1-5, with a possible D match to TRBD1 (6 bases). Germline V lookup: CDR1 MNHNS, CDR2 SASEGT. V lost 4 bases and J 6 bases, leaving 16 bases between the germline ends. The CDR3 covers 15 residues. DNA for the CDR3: TGTGCCAGCAGTGTATGGGGGGCGCTTACTCAGCCCCAGCATTTT. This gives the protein CASSVWGALTQPQHF.

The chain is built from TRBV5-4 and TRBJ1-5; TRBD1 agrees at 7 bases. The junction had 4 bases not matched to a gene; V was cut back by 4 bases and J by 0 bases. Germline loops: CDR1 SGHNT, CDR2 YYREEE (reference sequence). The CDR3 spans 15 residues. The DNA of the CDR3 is TGTGCCAGCAGCCCCGACAGGGATAGCAATCAGCCCCAGCATTTT. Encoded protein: CASSPDRDSNQPQHF.

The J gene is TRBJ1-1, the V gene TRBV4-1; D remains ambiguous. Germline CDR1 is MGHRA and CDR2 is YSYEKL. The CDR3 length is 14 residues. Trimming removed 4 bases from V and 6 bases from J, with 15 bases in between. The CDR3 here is CASSLRPPRAEAFF. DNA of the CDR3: TGCGCCAGCAGCCTCCGACCCCCAAGGGCTGAAGCTTTCTTT.

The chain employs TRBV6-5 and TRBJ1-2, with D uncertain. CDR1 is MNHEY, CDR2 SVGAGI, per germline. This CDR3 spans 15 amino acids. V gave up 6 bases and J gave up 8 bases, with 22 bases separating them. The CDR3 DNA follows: TGTGCCAGCAGCACGCCTATTGGGATCACGGGCGGCTACACCTTC. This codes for CASSTPIGITGGYTF.

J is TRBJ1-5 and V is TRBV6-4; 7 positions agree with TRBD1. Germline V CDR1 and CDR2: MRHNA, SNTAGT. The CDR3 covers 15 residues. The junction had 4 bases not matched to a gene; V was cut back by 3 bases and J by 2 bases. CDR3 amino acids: CASSEQGHGNQPQHF. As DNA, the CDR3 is TGTGCCAGCAGTGAACAGGGGCATGGCAATCAGCCCCAGCATTTT.

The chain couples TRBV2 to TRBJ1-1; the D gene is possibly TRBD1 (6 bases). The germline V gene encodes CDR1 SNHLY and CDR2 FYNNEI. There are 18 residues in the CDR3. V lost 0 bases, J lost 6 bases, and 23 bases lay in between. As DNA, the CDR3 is TGTGCCAGCAGTGAAGCGGGATGGGGGGCGGAAGGGTTCTCTGAAGCTTTCTTT. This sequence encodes CASSEAGWGAEGFSEAFF.

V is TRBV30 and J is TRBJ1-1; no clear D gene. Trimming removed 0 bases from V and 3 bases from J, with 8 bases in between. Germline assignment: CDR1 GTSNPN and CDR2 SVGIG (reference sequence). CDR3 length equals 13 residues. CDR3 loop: CAWSVQGDTEAFF. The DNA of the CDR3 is TGTGCCTGGAGTGTACAAGGAGACACTGAAGCTTTCTTT.

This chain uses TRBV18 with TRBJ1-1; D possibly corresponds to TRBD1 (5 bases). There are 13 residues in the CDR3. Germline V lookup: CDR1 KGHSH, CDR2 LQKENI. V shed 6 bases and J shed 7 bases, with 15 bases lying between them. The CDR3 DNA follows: TGTGCCAGCTCTATCGGGGACGGGGGTGAAGCTTTCTTT. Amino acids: CASSIGDGGEAFF.

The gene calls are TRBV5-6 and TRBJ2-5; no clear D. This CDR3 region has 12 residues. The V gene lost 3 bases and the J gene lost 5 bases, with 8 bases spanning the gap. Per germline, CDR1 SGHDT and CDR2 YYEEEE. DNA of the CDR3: TGTGCCAGCAGCTACTTGACCGAGACCCAGTACTTC. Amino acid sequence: CASSYLTETQYF.